Following are 2 T cell receptor beta chains from one sample sequenced in a study of T cell responses to AZD1222 COVID-19 vaccine. Profiled with immunoSEQ multiplex PCR; TCRdb holds only in-frame clones, not every one. The data contain 150,000 to 200,000 clones, 90% to 95% of them seen just once; the ten biggest clones take up over 0.7%. The sequencing here drew on peripheral blood, taken on day 0 of AZD1222 vaccination. The receptors derive from an adult in good health.

The chain joins TRBV7-2 to TRBJ2-3; TRBD2 matches at 8 bases. V shed 5 bases and J 5 bases; nucleotides not matched to a gene: 15. This CDR3 has 17 residues. The germline V gene encodes CDR1 SGHTA and CDR2 FQGNSA. CDR3 coding DNA: TGTGCCAGCAGCCCGCACCCCCCTAGCGGGTATCGAGATACGCAGTATTTT. Protein sequence: CASSPHPPSGYRDTQYF.

This sequence joins TRBV3-1 (or the pseudogene TRBV3-2) and TRBJ2-3; D remains unclear. CDR1 LGHDT and CDR2 YNNKEL come from the germline V gene (reference sequence). This CDR3 has 13 amino acids. V was cut by 4 bases and J by 3 bases, with 8 bases left in between. The CDR3 region is CASSRLETDTQYF. The CDR3 DNA reads TGTGCCAGCAGCCGGCTAGAGACAGATACGCAGTATTTT.